Included here is one TCR beta chain sequence, with context. Its matching antigen is unknown. The data were obtained in a study of blood T cells in healthy people across ages. Collection of 9 to 10 milliliters of peripheral blood was performed for each donor. CDR3 length: 15 residues. The V gene end was trimmed by 3 bases and the J gene end by 4 bases; junction bases not matched to a gene: 8. The germline gives CDR1 SGHKS, CDR2 YYEKEE (reference sequence). A second about 7 to 12 cycle PCR used barcoded and J-beta primers. A 12-random-nucleotide template-switch adaptor tagged each cDNA molecule. TCRdb independently ran MiXCR on the 5' RACE reads; one entry per CDR3 protein. Seen here are about 970,000 distinct CDR3 sequences, roughly half observed once, and the top ten hold about 20%. The study's findings and limits: It was found that TCR beta diversity correlated strongly with the percentage of naive T cells.

The chain employs TRBV5-5 and TRBJ2-7; 9 nucleotides match TRBD2. The specimen sequenced was blood. The receptor was derived from a woman aged 60 to 75 in good health. CDR3 DNA sequence: TGTGCCAGCAGCTGGCGGGCGGGAGGGCCTTACGAGCAGTACTTC. Translation gives CASSWRAGGPYEQYF.